This T cell receptor (beta chain) was documented in a study of T cell responses to AZD1222 COVID-19 vaccine. Overall study results and limits: When two AZD1222 doses had been given, Spike-specific TCR breadth and depth rose. Only after the peak T cell response were repertoires sampled. The donor cohort was predominantly white British with a female majority, and clonal diversity may have been underestimated.

Assay used: immunoSEQ multiplex PCR; TCRdb lists only in-frame clones, some missing. The table lists some 190,000 clones, about 93% of them singletons. Notes on this clone: Its specificity is not known.

Pooling was applied to second doses at about 4 or about 12 weeks. Deletions cut 5 bases from V and 0 bases from J, with 12 bases between. This CDR3 has 14 amino acids. Germline V CDR1 and CDR2: SGHKS, YYEKEE (reference sequence). The chain carries TRBV5-5 and TRBJ2-7; tentatively, D is TRBD1 (6 bases). The sequence was obtained from an adult who received the AZD1222 COVID-19 vaccine. Sequenced material: peripheral blood, taken 28 days after the second AZD1222 dose. The CDR3 DNA reads as TGTGCCAGCAGTCTTCGACAGGCCTCCTACGAGCAGTACTTC. This translates into CASSLRQASYEQYF.